This TCR beta chain was found in a study of blood T cell repertoires in COVID-19. The authors' processing: Amplification from reference gene primers served as the basis for estimated nucleated cell counts. Clones were read by immunoSEQ multiplex PCR, and TCRdb kept only the in-frame ones, dropping some. From that table come the V and J calls and clone size; the DNA was used to work out D and trimming. The sample records about 360,000 clones, more than 75% being singletons. With 4 bases clipped from V and 3 bases from J, the junction kept 6 bases outside the gene matches. The length of the CDR3 is 15 residues. The germline CDR1 and CDR2 sequences are LNHDA and SQIVND (reference sequence).

Sample: peripheral blood. This chain uses TRBV19 with TRBJ1-2; 9 nucleotides align to TRBD1. This receptor was taken from a human donor with acute or convalescent COVID-19. The donor label of this sample is uncertain. The CDR3 DNA follows: TGTGCCAGTAGTACGGGACAGGGAGGCCACTATGGCTACACCTTC. Translation: CASSTGQGGHYGYTF.